These T cell receptor beta chains were read from a single sample in a study of technical replicates of blood from a handful of donors. Some clones are missing from TCRdb's copy, which holds only in-frame ones; the method was immunoSEQ multiplex PCR. The data hold 90,000 to 100,000 clones, with about 95% observed a single time. The sequencing input was T cells isolated from PBMCs. These receptors all come from a human donor in good health. The CDR3 runs from the conserved cysteine through the conserved F or W. The order of the fields is D gene, J gene, V gene, CDR3 DNA, CDR3 protein. D genes are given only for firm matches.

d_call: .; j_call: TRBJ1-1; v_call: TRBV15; cdr3_nt: TGTGCCACCAGCAGCAGGGTCACTGAAGCTTTCTTT; cdr3_aa: CATSSRVTEAFF
d_call: TRBD2; j_call: TRBJ2-1; v_call: TRBV2; cdr3_nt: TGTGCCACCCTTCCGGGACTAGTTTACAATGAGCAGTTCTTC; cdr3_aa: CATLPGLVYNEQFF
d_call: TRBD2; j_call: TRBJ2-6; v_call: TRBV9; cdr3_nt: TGTGCCAGCAGCCCCAGGAGCGGGACTGGGGCCAACGTCCTGACTTTC; cdr3_aa: CASSPRSGTGANVLTF
d_call: TRBD1; j_call: TRBJ1-4; v_call: TRBV27; cdr3_nt: TGTGCCAGCAGTTTATTGGACAGGACCAGTGAAAAACTGTTTTTT; cdr3_aa: CASSLLDRTSEKLFF
d_call: TRBD2; j_call: TRBJ2-1; v_call: TRBV5-4; cdr3_nt: TGTGCCAGCAGCCCCACTAGCGGGAGGAGCAATGAGCAGTTCTTC; cdr3_aa: CASSPTSGRSNEQFF
d_call: .; j_call: TRBJ1-2; v_call: TRBV2; cdr3_nt: TGTGCCTCCAGTGAGAGAATGATAGATGGCTACACCTTC; cdr3_aa: CASSERMIDGYTF
d_call: TRBD2; j_call: TRBJ2-7; v_call: TRBV14; cdr3_nt: TGTGCCAGCAGCCGAGGACTAGCGGGACAGACTACCTACGAGCAGTACTTC; cdr3_aa: CASSRGLAGQTTYEQYF
d_call: TRBD2; j_call: TRBJ2-7; v_call: TRBV6-1; cdr3_nt: TGTGCCAGCGCGGGGTGGGAGGGATTGGACGAGCAGTACTTC; cdr3_aa: CASAGWEGLDEQYF
d_call: TRBD1; j_call: TRBJ1-5; v_call: TRBV7-6; cdr3_nt: TGTGCCAGCAGCCGACAGGGAAGCAATCAGCCCCAGCATTTT; cdr3_aa: CASSRQGSNQPQHF
d_call: TRBD2; j_call: TRBJ2-1; v_call: TRBV7-9; cdr3_nt: TGTGCCAGCAGCTCCGGGACTAGCGGGAGGATATGGGAGCAGTTCTTC; cdr3_aa: CASSSGTSGRIWEQFF